The 28 T cell receptor beta chains reported below all come from one sample, sequenced in a study of CD8+ T cells in alopecia areata. RNA extraction and reverse transcription yielded cDNA as sequencing template. Sequencing was performed with immunoSEQ multiplex PCR; in TCRdb, only in-frame clones are kept and a portion is missing. The table records 150,000 or so clones, just over 65% of them present only once. Regarding treatment: oral pan-JAK inhibitor, 5-10 mg twice daily. The sequences come from CD4+ T cells sorted from blood, collected at week 4, from a patient treated with tofacitinib. Source of these receptors: a human donor with alopecia areata.

This clone was counted between two and nine times. The chain employs TRBV6-5 and TRBJ1-2; D not certain. V shed 5 bases and J shed 4 bases, with 14 bases lying between them. Germline-derived CDR1 and CDR2 are MNHEY and SVGAGI. The CDR3 is 14 amino acids. CDR3 coding DNA: TGTGCCAGCAGTCCGGCGGGAGGGCGCTATGGCTACACCTTC. Amino acids: CASSPAGGRYGYTF.

The table lists this clone with a few counts. The CDR3 reads CASSFQGGNTEAFF. The DNA of the CDR3 is TGTGCCAGCAGCTTTCAGGGAGGGAACACTGAAGCTTTCTTT. The chain joins TRBV11-2 to TRBJ1-1; perhaps TRBD1 as D (5 bases). With 3 bases removed from V and 1 base from J, the gap between germline ends came to 9 bases. The length of the CDR3 is 14 residues. Germline V gene sequence: CDR1 SGHAT, CDR2 FQNNGV.

The count of this clone is one. The rearrangement uses TRBV30 and TRBJ2-2, with D unresolved. CDR3 length equals 12 residues. The germline V gene encodes CDR1 GTSNPN and CDR2 SVGIG (reference sequence). V lost 3 bases and J lost 7, with 9 bases in between. The CDR3 coding sequence is TGTGCCTGGAGGTACATGGGCGGGGAGCTGTTTTTT. Translating gives CAWRYMGGELFF.

This chain links TRBV5-4 with TRBJ2-1; 9 bases fit TRBD2. Germline CDR1 is SGHNT and CDR2 is YYREEE (reference sequence). This CDR3 contains 16 residues. The V segment lost 2 bases and the J segment 7 bases; nucleotides outside the gene matches: 10. DNA of the CDR3: TGTGCCAGCAGCTTAGGGGGGCTAGCGGGGAGAAATGAGCAGTTCTTC. Protein: CASSLGGLAGRNEQFF.

The chain uses TRBV30 and TRBJ2-1; 10 nucleotides match TRBD2. Germline V gives CDR1 GTSNPN, CDR2 SVGIG (reference sequence). The CDR3 extends over 15 amino acids. V lost 2 bases to trimming and J lost 4 bases; unmatched junction nucleotides: 5. CDR3 sequence: CAWSSGLAAYNEQFF. DNA for the CDR3: TGTGCCTGGAGTTCCGGACTAGCGGCTTACAATGAGCAGTTCTTC.

The V and J genes are TRBV30 and TRBJ2-2; D is ambiguous. This CDR3 spans 14 amino acids. The V end was cut by 4 bases, the J end by 0 bases, with 9 bases between. CDR1 GTSNPN and CDR2 SVGIG come from the germline V gene (reference sequence). The CDR3 DNA is TGTGCCTGGATAGGTCAGGCGAACACCGGGGAGCTGTTTTTT. Its translation: CAWIGQANTGELFF.

J is TRBJ2-3 and V is TRBV29-1; D may be TRBD2 (6 bases). The CDR3 has 13 amino acids. Trimming removed 7 bases at V and 0 bases at J, with 11 bases between. Germline lookup yields CDR1 SQVTM and CDR2 ANQGSEA. CDR3 in DNA: TGCAGCGGGGGACTGTACAGCACAGATACGCAGTATTTT. Its protein is CSGGLYSTDTQYF.

The J gene is TRBJ2-1, the V gene TRBV7-9; 7 nucleotides line up with TRBD2. There are 13 residues in the CDR3. Germline CDR1 SEHNR, CDR2 FQNEAQ (reference sequence). V trimming: 6 bases; J trimming: 6 bases; junction bases outside the gene matches: 5. The CDR3 sequence is CASRKRGANEQFF. The CDR3 nucleotides are TGTGCCAGCAGGAAGCGGGGCGCCAATGAGCAGTTCTTC.

This clone came up once. The gene calls are TRBV11-1 and TRBJ2-5, with D uncertain. This CDR3 contains 16 residues. V lost 1 base to trimming and J lost 5 bases, with 17 bases between them. Germline V gene sequence: CDR1 SGHAT, CDR2 FQDESV (reference sequence). CDR3 sequence: CASSLGSPLVQETQYF. In DNA form, the CDR3 reads TGTGCCAGCAGCTTAGGGTCTCCCTTAGTACAGGAGACCCAGTACTTC.

This clone occurred a few times. The chain carries TRBV30 and TRBJ1-1; no firm D call. V lost 0 bases to trimming and J lost 10 bases, with 9 bases between them. CDR1 is GTSNPN, CDR2 SVGIG, per germline (reference sequence). This CDR3 contains 11 residues. The CDR3 region has the DNA TGTGCCTGGAGTGTACTCCGCGGAGCTTTCTTT. Translated, it gives CAWSVLRGAFF.

This clone was observed a single time. V gene TRBV29-1 combines with J gene TRBJ2-5, with a possible D match to TRBD1 (6 bases). Trimming removed 4 bases from V and 5 bases from J, with 8 bases in between. This CDR3 is 11 amino acids long. The germline V gene has CDR1 SQVTM and CDR2 ANQGSEA. The DNA for the CDR3 is TGCAGCGTTGTGCAGGGGGAGACCCAGTACTTC. As protein: CSVVQGETQYF.

The DNA for the CDR3 is TGCAGCGTCAAAAGGGGTAGCACAGATACGCAGTATTTT. Translation gives CSVKRGSTDTQYF. The V and J genes are TRBV29-1 and TRBJ2-3; a weak D match, TRBD1 (5 bases). CDR3 length: 13 residues. V lost 6 bases and J 0 bases, leaving 10 bases between the germline ends. Germline V gives CDR1 SQVTM, CDR2 ANQGSEA.

The J gene is TRBJ1-5, the V gene TRBV30; tentative D call: TRBD1 (5 bases). V dropped 2 bases and J dropped 6 bases, with 14 bases sitting between them. The germline V gene encodes CDR1 GTSNPN and CDR2 SVGIG (reference sequence). The CDR3 is made up of 14 amino acids. CDR3 DNA sequence: TGTGCCTGGAGTCTAAGCGGCGGGGGTCAGCCCCAGCATTTT. Its protein is CAWSLSGGGQPQHF. Complete variable domain (other parts from reference TRBV30 and TRBJ1-5): SQTIHQWPATLVQPVGSPLSLECTVEGTSNPNLYWYRQAAGRGLQLLFYSVGIGQISSEVPQNLSASRPQDRQFILSSKKLLLSDSGFYLCAWSLSGGGQPQHFGDGTRLSIL.

The gene calls are TRBV9 and TRBJ2-7; TRBD2 matches 8 bases. With 4 bases clipped from V and 3 bases from J, the junction kept 9 bases outside the gene matches. The CDR3 spans 15 residues. Germline CDR1 and CDR2: SGDLS and YYNGEE. The CDR3 protein is CASSPEAGGYYEQYF. CDR3 nucleotide sequence: TGTGCCAGCAGCCCAGAGGCGGGGGGCTACTACGAGCAGTACTTC.

About this clone itself: At one end, the junction sequence differs from germline, possibly due to a read error. The chain carries TRBV7-2 and TRBJ2-3; D not resolved. Germline V gives CDR1 SGHTA, CDR2 FQGNSA. The CDR3 has 12 amino acids. CDR3 protein: CASSVAWDTQYF. The CDR3 nucleotides are TGTGCCAGCAGCGTAGCTTGGGATACGCAGTATTTT.

The rearrangement joins TRBV11-2 to TRBJ2-7, with TRBD1 identical over 7 bases. Germline V gene sequence: CDR1 SGHAT, CDR2 FQNNGV. With V trimmed by 4 bases and J by 4 bases, 7 bases remained unmatched. The CDR3 is 14 residues long. DNA for the CDR3: TGTGCCAGCAGCTCGACTCCACAGGGGTACGAGCAGTACTTC. Translated, it gives CASSSTPQGYEQYF.

This clone was counted a single time. The V gene is TRBV6-5, the J gene TRBJ2-5; D uncertain. Germline CDR1 and CDR2: MNHEY and SVGAGI. Trimming shortened V by 7 bases and J by 1 base, and 4 bases separated the two germline ends. The CDR3 totals 11 residues. In DNA form, the CDR3 reads TGTGCCAGCAAGGCCCAAGAGACCCAGTACTTC. It translates to CASKAQETQYF.

This clone appeared once. The chain joins TRBV9 to TRBJ1-2; D possibly corresponds to TRBD1 (5 bases). V was cut by 3 bases and J by 1 base, with 10 bases left in between. CDR3 length: 14 residues. Germline V gene sequence: CDR1 SGDLS, CDR2 YYNGEE. The CDR3 DNA follows: TGTGCCAGCAGCGCGCCAGGGCGTAACTATGGCTACACCTTC. Translated: CASSAPGRNYGYTF.

A few counts support this clone. The chain has TRBV19 and TRBJ2-7; tentative D call: TRBD2 (6 bases). V lost 9 bases to trimming and J lost 1 base, with 10 bases between them. CDR3 size: 12 residues. Germline lookup yields CDR1 LNHDA and CDR2 SQIVND (reference sequence). The CDR3 DNA sequence: TGTGCCAGCAGCGGGTTTTCCTACGAGCAGTACTTC. This encodes CASSGFSYEQYF.

This chain links TRBV27 with TRBJ1-6; perhaps TRBD1 as D (6 bases). The germline V gene has CDR1 MNHEY and CDR2 SMNVEV (reference sequence). Trimming took off 3 bases at V and 9 bases at J, with 9 bases between the two ends. This CDR3 region has 13 residues. For the CDR3, the DNA is TGTGCCAGCAGTTTGTGGGGGCTTTCACCCCTCCACTTT. Its protein is CASSLWGLSPLHF.

The chain couples TRBV29-1 to TRBJ2-5; D call uncertain. Germline values: CDR1 SQVTM, CDR2 ANQGSEA. Trimming cost V 6 bases and J 3 bases, with 11 bases left between them. The CDR3 loop spans 12 amino acids. Here the CDR3 DNA reads TGCAGCGTCCACGCCCCAGAAGAGACCCAGTACTTC. Its protein product is CSVHAPEETQYF.

The V call is TRBV6-5, the J call TRBJ2-2; the D is unclear. V was clipped by 2 bases and J by 1 base, with 5 bases between them. CDR3 length: 14 amino acids. Germline V lookup: CDR1 MNHEY, CDR2 SVGAGI. The CDR3 DNA reads as TGTGCCAGCAGTTACCAAAGGAACACCGGGGAGCTGTTTTTT. This translates into CASSYQRNTGELFF.

The CDR3 sequence is CASSLEGNEQFF. The CDR3 DNA sequence: TGCGCCAGCAGCTTGGAGGGGAATGAGCAGTTCTTC. J is TRBJ2-1 and V is TRBV5-1; D might be TRBD1 (5 bases). The CDR3 covers 12 residues. V was shortened by 0 bases and J by 7 bases, with 5 bases between the two germline ends. CDR1 SGHRS and CDR2 YFSETQ come from the germline V gene.

The CDR3 is CASSWGQGASEAFF. For the CDR3, the DNA is TGTGCCAGCAGCTGGGGACAGGGGGCGAGCGAAGCTTTCTTT. The chain recombines TRBV13 with TRBJ1-1, with 12 bases identical to TRBD1. Trimming at V came to 4 bases and at J to 8 bases, leaving 5 bases not matched to a gene. The CDR3 runs to 14 residues. Germline CDR1 and CDR2: PRHDT and FYEKMQ (reference sequence).

This chain joins TRBV5-1 and TRBJ2-5; D not resolved. CDR3 size: 14 residues. Per the germline V gene, CDR1 is SGHRS and CDR2 is YFSETQ. V lost 0 bases and J lost 4, with 10 bases in between. The CDR3 nucleotides are TGCGCCAGCAGCTTGGAATTGGGTGCAGAGACCCAGTACTTC. Residues: CASSLELGAETQYF.

Comments on this clone: Within the sample, other DNA sequences also encode this same CDR3. This sequence joins TRBV30 and TRBJ2-5; TRBD2 aligns across 7 bases. The CDR3 has 13 amino acids. V trimming: 0 bases; J trimming: 4 bases; junction bases outside the gene matches: 2. Germline loops: CDR1 GTSNPN, CDR2 SVGIG (reference sequence). CDR3 nucleotides: TGTGCCTGGAGTGTCGGACTAGGAGAGACCCAGTACTTC. Translated, it gives CAWSVGLGETQYF.

The chain is built from TRBV30 and TRBJ1-2; D ambiguous. Germline-derived CDR1 and CDR2 are GTSNPN and SVGIG (reference sequence). V was cut by 3 bases and J by 6 bases, with 11 bases left in between. This CDR3 region has 12 residues. The CDR3 DNA is TGTGCCTGGAGGGCTGGATCGGATGGCTACACCTTC. Its protein product is CAWRAGSDGYTF.

This rearrangement joins TRBV5-1 to TRBJ2-1; 11 positions match TRBD2. With 4 bases clipped from V and 6 bases from J, the junction kept 6 bases outside the gene matches. CDR3 length: 15 residues. Germline-derived CDR1 and CDR2 are SGHRS and YFSETQ. CDR3 DNA sequence: TGCGCCAGCAGCCCTGCTAGCGGGGGGATCAATGAGCAGTTCTTC. This gives the protein CASSPASGGINEQFF.